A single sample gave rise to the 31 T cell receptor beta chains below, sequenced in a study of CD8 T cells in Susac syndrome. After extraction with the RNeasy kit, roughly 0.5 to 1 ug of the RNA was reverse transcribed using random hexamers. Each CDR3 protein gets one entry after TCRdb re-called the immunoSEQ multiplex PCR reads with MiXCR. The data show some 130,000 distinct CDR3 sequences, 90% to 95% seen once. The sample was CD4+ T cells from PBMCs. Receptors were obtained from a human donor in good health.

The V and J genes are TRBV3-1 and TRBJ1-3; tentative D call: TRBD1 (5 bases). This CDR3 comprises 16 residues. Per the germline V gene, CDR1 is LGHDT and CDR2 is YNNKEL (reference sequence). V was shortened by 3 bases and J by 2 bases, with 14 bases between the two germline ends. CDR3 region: CASSHGAGLTGNTIYF. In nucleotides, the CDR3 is TGTGCCAGCAGCCACGGAGCGGGGCTAACTGGAAACACCATATATTTT.

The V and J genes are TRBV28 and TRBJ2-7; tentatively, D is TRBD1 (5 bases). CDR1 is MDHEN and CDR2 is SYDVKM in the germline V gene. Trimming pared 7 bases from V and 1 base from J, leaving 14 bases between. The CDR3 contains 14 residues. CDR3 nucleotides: TGTGCCAGCACCGCCCGACCAGGGTCCTACGAGCAGTACTTC. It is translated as CASTARPGSYEQYF.

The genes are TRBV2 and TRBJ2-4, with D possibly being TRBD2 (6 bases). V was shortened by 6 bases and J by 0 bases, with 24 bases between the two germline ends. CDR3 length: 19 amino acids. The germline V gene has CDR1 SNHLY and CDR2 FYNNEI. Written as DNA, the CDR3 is TGTGCCAGCAGAGAACCCCTCCTCCGGGAGAGCCTAGCCAAAAACATTCAGTACTTC. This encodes CASREPLLRESLAKNIQYF.

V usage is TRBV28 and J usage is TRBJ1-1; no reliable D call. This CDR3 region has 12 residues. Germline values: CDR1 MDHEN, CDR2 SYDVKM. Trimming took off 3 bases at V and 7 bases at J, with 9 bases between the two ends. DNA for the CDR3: TGTGCCAGCAGTTTGGCAGGCTTTGAAGCTTTCTTT. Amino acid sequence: CASSLAGFEAFF.

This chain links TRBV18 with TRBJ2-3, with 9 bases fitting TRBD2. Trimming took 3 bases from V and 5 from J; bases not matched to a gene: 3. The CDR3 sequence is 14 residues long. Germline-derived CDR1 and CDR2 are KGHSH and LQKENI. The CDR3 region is CASSPGLAEDTQYF. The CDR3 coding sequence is TGTGCCAGCTCACCGGGACTAGCCGAAGATACGCAGTATTTT.

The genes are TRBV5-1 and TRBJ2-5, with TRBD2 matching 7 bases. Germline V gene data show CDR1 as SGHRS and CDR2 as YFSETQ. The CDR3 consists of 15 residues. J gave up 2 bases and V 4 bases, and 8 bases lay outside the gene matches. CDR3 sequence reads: CASSRAGGSQETQYF. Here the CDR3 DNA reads TGCGCCAGCAGCCGTGCGGGCGGGAGTCAAGAGACCCAGTACTTC.

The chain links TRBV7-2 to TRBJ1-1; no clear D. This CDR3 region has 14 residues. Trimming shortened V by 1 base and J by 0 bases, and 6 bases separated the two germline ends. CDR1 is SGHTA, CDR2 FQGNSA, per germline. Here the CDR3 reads CASSLVMLNTEAFF. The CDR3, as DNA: TGTGCCAGCAGCTTAGTCATGCTGAACACTGAAGCTTTCTTT.

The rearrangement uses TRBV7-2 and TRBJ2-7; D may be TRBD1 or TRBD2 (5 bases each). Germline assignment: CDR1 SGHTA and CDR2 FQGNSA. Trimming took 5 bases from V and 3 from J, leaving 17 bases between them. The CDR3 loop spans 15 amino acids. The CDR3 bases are TGTGCCAGCAGCCCGAGGGACCGGGGCGGCTACGAGCAGTACTTC. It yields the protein CASSPRDRGGYEQYF.

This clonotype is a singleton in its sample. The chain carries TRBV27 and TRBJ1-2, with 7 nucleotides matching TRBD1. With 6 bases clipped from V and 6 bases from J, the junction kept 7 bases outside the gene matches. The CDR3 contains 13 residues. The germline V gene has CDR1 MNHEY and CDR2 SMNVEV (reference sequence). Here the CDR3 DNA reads TGTGCCAGCAGACTCTCAGGGGGGGATGGCTACACCTTC. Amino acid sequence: CASRLSGGDGYTF.

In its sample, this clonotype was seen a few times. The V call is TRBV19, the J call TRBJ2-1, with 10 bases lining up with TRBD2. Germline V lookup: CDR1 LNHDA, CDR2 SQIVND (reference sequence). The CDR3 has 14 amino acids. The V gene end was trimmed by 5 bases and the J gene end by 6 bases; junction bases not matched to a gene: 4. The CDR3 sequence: CASSPRTSGNEQFF. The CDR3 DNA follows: TGTGCCAGTAGTCCTCGGACTAGCGGCAATGAGCAGTTCTTC.

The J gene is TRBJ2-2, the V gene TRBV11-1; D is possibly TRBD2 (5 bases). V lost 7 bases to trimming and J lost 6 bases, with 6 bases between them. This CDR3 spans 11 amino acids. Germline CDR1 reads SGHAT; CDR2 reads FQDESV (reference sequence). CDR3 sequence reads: CASTRAGELFF. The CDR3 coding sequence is TGTGCCAGCACGAGGGCCGGGGAGCTGTTTTTT.

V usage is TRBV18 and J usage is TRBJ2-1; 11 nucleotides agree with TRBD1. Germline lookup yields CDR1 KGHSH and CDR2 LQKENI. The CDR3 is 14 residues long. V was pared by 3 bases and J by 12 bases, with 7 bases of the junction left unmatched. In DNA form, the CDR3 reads TGTGCCAGCTCACCGGACAGGGGGCGTGAGGGGCAGTTCTTC. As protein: CASSPDRGREGQFF.

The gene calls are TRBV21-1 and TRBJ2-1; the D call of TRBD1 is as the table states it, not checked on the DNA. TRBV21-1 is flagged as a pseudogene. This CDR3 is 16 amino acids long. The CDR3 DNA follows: TGTGCCAGCAGCTTTTCCGGGACAGGGGCCTACAATGAGCAGTTCTTC. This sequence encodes CASSFSGTGAYNEQFF.

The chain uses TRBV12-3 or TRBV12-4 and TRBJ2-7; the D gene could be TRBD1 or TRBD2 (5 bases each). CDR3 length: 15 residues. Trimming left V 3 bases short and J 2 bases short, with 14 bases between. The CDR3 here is CASSFTPGTTYEQYF. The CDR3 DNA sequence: TGTGCCAGCAGTTTTACTCCCGGGACCACCTACGAGCAGTACTTC.

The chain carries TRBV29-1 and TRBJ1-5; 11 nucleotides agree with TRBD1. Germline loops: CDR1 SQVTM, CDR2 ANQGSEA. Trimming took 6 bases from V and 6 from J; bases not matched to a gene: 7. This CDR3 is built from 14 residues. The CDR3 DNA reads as TGCAGCGTGTACCGGGACAGGGGGATTCAGCCCCAGCATTTT. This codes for CSVYRDRGIQPQHF.

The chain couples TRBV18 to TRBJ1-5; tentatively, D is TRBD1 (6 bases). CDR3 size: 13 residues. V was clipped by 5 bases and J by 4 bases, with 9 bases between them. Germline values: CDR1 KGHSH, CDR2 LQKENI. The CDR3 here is CASSNDRNQPQHF. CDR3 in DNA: TGTGCCAGCTCAAACGACAGGAATCAGCCCCAGCATTTT. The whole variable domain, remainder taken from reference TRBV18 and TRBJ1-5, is NAGVMQNPRHLVRRRGQEARLRCSPMKGHSHVYWYRQLPEEGLKFMVYLQKENIIDESGMPKERFSAEFPKEGPSILRIQQVVRGDSAAYFCASSNDRNQPQHFGDGTRLSIL.

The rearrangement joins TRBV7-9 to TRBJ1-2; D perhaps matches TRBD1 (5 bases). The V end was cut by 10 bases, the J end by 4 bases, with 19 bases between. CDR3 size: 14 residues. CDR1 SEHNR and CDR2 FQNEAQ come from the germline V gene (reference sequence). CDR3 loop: CAIPDNPEAYGYTF. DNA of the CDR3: TGTGCCATCCCGGACAACCCCGAGGCCTATGGCTACACCTTC.

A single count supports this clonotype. The CDR3 DNA is TGTGCCAGCAGGTCGGACAGGGGGATGGATGAAGCTTTCTTT. Encoded protein: CASRSDRGMDEAFF. The chain joins TRBV25-1 to TRBJ1-1; 10 bases match TRBD1. Germline-derived CDR1 and CDR2 are MGHDK and SYGVNS. This CDR3 comprises 14 residues. Trimming at V came to 6 bases and at J to 7 bases, leaving 8 bases not matched to a gene.

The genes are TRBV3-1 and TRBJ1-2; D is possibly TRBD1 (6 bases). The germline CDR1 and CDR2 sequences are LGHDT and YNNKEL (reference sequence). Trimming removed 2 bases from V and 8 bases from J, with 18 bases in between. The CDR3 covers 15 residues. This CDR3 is CASSQRGTPEGGYTF. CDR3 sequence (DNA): TGTGCCAGCAGCCAAAGGGGGACTCCAGAGGGCGGCTACACCTTC.

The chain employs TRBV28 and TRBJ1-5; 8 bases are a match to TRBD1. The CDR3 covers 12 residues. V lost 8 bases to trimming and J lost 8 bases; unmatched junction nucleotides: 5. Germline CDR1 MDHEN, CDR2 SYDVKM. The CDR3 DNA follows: TGTGCCAGCGACAGGGGAGCGAAGCCCCAGCATTTT. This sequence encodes CASDRGAKPQHF.

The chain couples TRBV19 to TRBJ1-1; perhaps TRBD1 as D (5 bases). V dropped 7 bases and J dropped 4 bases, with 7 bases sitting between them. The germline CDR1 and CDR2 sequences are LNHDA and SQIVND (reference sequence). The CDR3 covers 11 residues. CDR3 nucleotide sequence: TGTGCCAGTAAGGGGCGCACTGAAGCTTTCTTT. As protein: CASKGRTEAFF.

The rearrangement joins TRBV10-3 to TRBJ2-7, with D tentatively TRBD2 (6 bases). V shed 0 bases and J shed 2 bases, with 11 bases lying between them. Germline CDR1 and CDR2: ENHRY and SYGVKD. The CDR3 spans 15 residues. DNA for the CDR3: TGTGCCATCAGTGAGTCGCCGCGGGAACCCTACGAGCAGTACTTC. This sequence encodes CAISESPREPYEQYF.

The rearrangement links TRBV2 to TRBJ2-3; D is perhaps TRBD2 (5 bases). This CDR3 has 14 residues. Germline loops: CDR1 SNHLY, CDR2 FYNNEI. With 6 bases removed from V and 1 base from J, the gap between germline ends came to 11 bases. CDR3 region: CASSRDYGTDTQYF. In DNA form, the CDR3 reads TGTGCCAGCAGCCGCGACTATGGCACAGATACGCAGTATTTT.

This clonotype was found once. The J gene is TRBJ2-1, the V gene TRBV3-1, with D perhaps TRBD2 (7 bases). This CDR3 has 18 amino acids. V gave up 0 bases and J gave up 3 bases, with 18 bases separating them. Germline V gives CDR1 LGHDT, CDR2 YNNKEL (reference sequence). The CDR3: CASSQDWGRGGRYNEQFF. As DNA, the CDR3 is TGTGCCAGCAGCCAAGATTGGGGAAGGGGGGGCCGCTACAATGAGCAGTTCTTC.

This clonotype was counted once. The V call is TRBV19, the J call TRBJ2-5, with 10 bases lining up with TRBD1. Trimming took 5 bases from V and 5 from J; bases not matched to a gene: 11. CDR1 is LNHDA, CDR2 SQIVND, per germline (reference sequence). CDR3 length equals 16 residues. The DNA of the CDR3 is TGTGCCAGTAGTCCTCGGCGACAGGGGGCATGGGAGACCCAGTACTTC. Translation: CASSPRRQGAWETQYF.

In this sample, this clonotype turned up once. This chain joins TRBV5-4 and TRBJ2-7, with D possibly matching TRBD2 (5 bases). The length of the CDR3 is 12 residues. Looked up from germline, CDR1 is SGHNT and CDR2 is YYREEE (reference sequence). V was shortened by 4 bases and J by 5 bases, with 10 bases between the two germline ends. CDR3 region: CASSKAGDEQYF. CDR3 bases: TGTGCCAGCAGCAAGGCCGGGGACGAGCAGTACTTC.

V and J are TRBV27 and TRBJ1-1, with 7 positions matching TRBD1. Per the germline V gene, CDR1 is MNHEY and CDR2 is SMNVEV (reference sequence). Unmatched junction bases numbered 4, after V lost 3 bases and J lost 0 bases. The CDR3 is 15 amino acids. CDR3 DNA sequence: TGTGCCAGCAGTTTTGGGACAGATATGAACACTGAAGCTTTCTTT. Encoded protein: CASSFGTDMNTEAFF.

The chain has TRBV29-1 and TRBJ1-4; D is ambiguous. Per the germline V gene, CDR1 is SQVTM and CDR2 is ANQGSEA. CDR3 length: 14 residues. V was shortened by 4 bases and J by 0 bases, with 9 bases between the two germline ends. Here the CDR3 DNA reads TGCAGCGTTGGAAGCCAGACAACTAATGAAAAACTGTTTTTT. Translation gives CSVGSQTTNEKLFF.

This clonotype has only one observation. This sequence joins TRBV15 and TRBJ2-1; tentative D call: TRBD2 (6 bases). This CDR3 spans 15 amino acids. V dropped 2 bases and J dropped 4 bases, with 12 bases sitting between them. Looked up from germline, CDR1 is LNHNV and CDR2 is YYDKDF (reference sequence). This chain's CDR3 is CATSRTIGGYNEQFF. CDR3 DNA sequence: TGTGCCACCAGCAGAACGATCGGGGGATACAATGAGCAGTTCTTC.

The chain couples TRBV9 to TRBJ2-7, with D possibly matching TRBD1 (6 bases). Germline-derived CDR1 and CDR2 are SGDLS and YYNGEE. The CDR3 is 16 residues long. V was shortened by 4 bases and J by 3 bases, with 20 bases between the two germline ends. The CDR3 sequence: CASSPGYGQPNYEQYF. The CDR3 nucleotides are TGTGCCAGCAGCCCGGGCTATGGACAGCCAAACTACGAGCAGTACTTC.

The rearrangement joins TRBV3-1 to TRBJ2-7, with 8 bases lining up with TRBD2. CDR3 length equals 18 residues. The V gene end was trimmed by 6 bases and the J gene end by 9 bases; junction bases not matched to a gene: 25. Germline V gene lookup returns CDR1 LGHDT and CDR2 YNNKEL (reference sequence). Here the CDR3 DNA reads TGTGCCAGCAGTCCAAGGGGAGCGGGAGCATCAGGGGTTGGCGGGCAGTACTTC. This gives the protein CASSPRGAGASGVGGQYF.